A single T cell receptor (beta chain) is shown here with its context. Using its own MiXCR run on the RT-PCR reads, TCRdb lists one record per CDR3 protein. Here the sample spans 180,000 or so distinct CDR3 sequences, about 12% being singletons. The data belong to a study of response to subunit inactivated influenza vaccine. This sample was also put to use in a study of T cells expressing NK-cell markers. In that study: TCR beta libraries carry UMIs added by 5'RACE template switching. It was sorted CD3+CD56+NKG2C+, CD3+CD56+NKG2C- and CD3+CD56-NKG2C+ T cells that supplied the TCR beta repertoires.

The TCR originated in a man aged 45 to 65 who received an inactivated influenza vaccine. Specimen: CD8+ T cells sorted from PBMCs, collected roughly 12 days after vaccination.

CDR3 coding DNA: TGTGCCAGCAGTGAAGAACAGGGGGCATCAGATACGCAGTATTTT. The encoded protein is CASSEEQGASDTQYF. The chain joins TRBV6-1 to TRBJ2-3, with TRBD1 matching over 9 bases. After removal of 1 base from V and 4 bases from J, the junction contained 3 bases not matched to a gene. Looked up from germline, CDR1 is MNHNS and CDR2 is SASEGT. The CDR3 length is 15 residues.